The clone carrying this TCR beta chain was detected ten times or more. Antigen: not known. CDR1 is SEHNR and CDR2 is FQNEAQ in the germline V gene (reference sequence). The V and J ends lost 3 bases and 5 bases respectively, with 3 bases between them. CDR3 length: 11 amino acids. The sample belongs to a study of beta chain features in type 1 diabetes. Study results and caveats: Type 1 diabetes patients showed fewer insertions and more deletions at VDJ junctions. A PCR bias possibly favoring shorter templates would apply equally to patients and controls.

Reverse transcribing all isolated RNA meant expressed TCRB transcripts were sequenced. Assay used: immunoSEQ multiplex PCR; TCRdb lists only in-frame clones, some missing. The data contain some 150,000 clones, around 10% of them seen just once; the ten biggest clones take up under 2.5%. The chain employs TRBV7-9 and TRBJ2-3; no clear D. The sample consisted of central memory CD4+ T cells from blood. The clonotype comes from a man aged 18-30 years in good health. This chain's CDR3 is CASSFRDTQYF. The DNA of the CDR3 is TGTGCCAGCAGCTTTAGAGATACGCAGTATTTT.